This TCR beta chain was sequenced during a study of cytotoxic CD8 clonotypes in ibrutinib-treated CLL. Study overall: Responses: some 25 partial, 2 complete; after median approximately 68 months, about 15 stayed remitted, approximately twelve progressed. When averaged across all of the samples, the counts came to a few hundred thousand productive templates and 94,082 productive rearrangements. Findings and limits, study-wide: At the start, clonality exceeded age-matched healthy donors and followed circulating CD8+ T-cell counts. Clonality showed a rise at ibrutinib response that reversed toward baseline at progression.

Repertoires were generated with immunoSEQ multiplex PCR, while TCRdb's copy carries only in-frame clones and drops some. The table has approximately 150,000 clones, roughly 80% seen once. A word on this clone: No antigen is known for it.

Trimming removed 0 bases at V and 0 bases at J, with 8 bases between. Per the germline V gene, CDR1 is SEHNR and CDR2 is FQNEAQ (reference sequence). The CDR3 extends over 16 amino acids. This TCR derives from a human donor with chronic lymphocytic leukemia. The sequences come from PBMCs, collected after 12 months of ibrutinib treatment. The chain employs TRBV7-9 and TRBJ1-4; the D is unclear. The CDR3 reads CASSLALSATNEKLFF. DNA of the CDR3: TGTGCCAGCAGCTTAGCTTTGAGTGCAACTAATGAAAAACTGTTTTTT.